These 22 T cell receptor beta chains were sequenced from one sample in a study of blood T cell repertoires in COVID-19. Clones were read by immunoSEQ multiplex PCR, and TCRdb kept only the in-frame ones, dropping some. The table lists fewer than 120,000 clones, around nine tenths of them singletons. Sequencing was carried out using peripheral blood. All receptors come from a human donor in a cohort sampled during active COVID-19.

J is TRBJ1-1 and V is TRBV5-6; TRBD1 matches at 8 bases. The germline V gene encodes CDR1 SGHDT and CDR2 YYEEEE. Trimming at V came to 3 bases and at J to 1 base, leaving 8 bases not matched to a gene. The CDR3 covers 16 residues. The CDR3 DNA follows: TGTGCCAGCAGCTCGGGCCCCACAGGGGGGAACACTGAAGCTTTCTTT. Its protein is CASSSGPTGGNTEAFF.

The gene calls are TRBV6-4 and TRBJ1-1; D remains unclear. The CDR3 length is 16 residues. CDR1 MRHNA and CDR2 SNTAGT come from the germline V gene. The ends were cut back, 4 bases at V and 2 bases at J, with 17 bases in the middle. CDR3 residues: CASSAVRAAPNTEAFF. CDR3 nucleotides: TGTGCCAGCAGTGCCGTTCGCGCGGCCCCTAACACTGAAGCTTTCTTT.

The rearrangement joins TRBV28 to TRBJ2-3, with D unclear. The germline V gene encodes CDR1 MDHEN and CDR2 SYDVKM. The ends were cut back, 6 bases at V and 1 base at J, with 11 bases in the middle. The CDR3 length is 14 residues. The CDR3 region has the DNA TGTGCCAGCAGCGCCGACATACGCACAGATACGCAGTATTTT. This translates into CASSADIRTDTQYF.

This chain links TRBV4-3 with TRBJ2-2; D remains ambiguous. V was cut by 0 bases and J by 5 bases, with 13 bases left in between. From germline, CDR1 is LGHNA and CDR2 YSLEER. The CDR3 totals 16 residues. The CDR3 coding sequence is TGCGCCAGCAGCCAAGACATGGTCCTGAGGACCGGGGAGCTGTTTTTT. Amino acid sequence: CASSQDMVLRTGELFF.

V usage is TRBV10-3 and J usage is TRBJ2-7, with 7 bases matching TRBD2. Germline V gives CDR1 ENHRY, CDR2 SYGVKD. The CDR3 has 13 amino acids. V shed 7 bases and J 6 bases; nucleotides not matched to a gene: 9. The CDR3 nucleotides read TGTGCCATCACCTGGAGGGAGGGTGGCGAGCAGTACTTC. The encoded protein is CAITWREGGEQYF.

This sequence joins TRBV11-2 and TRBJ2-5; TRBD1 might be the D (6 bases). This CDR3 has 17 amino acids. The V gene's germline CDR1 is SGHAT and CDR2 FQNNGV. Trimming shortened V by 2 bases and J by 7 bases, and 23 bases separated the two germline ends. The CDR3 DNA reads TGTGCCAGCAGCTTAACCGCAGGGGCGCGGATTATCGGGACCCAGTACTTC. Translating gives CASSLTAGARIIGTQYF. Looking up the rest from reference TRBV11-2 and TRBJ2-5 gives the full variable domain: EAGVAQSPRYKIIEKRQSVAFWCNPISGHATLYWYQQILGQGPKLLIQFQNNGVVDDSQLPKDRFSAERLKGVDSTLKIQPAKLEDSAVYLCASSLTAGARIIGTQYFGPGTRLLVL.

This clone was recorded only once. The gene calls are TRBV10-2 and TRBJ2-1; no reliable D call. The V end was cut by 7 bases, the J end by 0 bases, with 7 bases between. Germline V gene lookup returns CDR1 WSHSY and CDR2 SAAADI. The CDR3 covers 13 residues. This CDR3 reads CASKPASYNEQFF. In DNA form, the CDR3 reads TGCGCCAGCAAGCCTGCCTCCTACAATGAGCAGTTCTTC.

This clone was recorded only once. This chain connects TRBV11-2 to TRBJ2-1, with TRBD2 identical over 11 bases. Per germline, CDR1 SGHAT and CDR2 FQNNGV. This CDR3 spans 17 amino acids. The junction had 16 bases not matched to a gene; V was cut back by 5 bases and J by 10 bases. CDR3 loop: CASSLRLAGMGTREQFF. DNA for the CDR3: TGTGCCAGCAGCCTCCGACTAGCGGGAATGGGGACCCGCGAGCAGTTCTTC.

This chain's CDR3 is CASRLTGTGGEKLFF. As DNA, the CDR3 is TGCGCCAGCAGACTAACCGGGACAGGAGGAGAAAAACTGTTTTTT. The rearrangement joins TRBV4-1 to TRBJ1-4; 8 nucleotides align to TRBD1. The V and J ends lost 6 bases and 8 bases, in that order; junction bases with no gene match: 11. Germline CDR1 and CDR2: MGHRA and YSYEKL. The CDR3 extends over 15 amino acids.

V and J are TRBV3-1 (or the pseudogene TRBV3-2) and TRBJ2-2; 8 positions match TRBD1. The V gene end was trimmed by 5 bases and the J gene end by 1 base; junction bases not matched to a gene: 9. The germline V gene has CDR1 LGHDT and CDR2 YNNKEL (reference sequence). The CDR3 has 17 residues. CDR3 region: CASSSPPGTGNTGELFF. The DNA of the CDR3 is TGTGCCAGCAGCTCACCTCCCGGGACAGGGAACACCGGGGAGCTGTTTTTT.

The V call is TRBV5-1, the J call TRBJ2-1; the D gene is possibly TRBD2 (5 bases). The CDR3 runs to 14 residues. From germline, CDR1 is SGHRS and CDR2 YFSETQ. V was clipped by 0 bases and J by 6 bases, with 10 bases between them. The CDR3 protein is CASSLAGIGNEQFF. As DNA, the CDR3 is TGCGCCAGCAGCTTGGCGGGGATCGGCAATGAGCAGTTCTTC.

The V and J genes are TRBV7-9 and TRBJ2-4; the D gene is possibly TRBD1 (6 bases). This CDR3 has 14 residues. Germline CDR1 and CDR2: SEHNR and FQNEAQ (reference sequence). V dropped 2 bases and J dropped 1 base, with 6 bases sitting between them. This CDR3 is CASSLQGAKNIQYF. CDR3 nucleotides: TGTGCCAGCAGCTTACAGGGGGCCAAAAACATTCAGTACTTC.

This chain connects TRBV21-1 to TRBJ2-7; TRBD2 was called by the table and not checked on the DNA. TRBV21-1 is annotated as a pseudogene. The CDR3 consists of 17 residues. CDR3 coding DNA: TGTGCCAGCATCCCCGGGACTCCCTTATGGGCTGCCTACGAGCAGTACTTC. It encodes CASIPGTPLWAAYEQYF.

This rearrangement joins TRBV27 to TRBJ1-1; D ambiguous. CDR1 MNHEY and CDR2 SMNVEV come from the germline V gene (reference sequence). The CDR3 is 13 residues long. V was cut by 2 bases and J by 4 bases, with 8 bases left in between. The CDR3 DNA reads TGTGCCAGCAGTTTAGGGCAGGCCACTGAAGCTTTCTTT. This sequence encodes CASSLGQATEAFF.

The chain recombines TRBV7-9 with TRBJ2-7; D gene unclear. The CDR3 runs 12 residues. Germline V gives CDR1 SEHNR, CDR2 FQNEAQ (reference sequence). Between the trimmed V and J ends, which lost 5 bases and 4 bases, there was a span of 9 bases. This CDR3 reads CASSETAYEQYF. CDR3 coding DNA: TGTGCCAGCAGCGAAACAGCTTACGAGCAGTACTTC.

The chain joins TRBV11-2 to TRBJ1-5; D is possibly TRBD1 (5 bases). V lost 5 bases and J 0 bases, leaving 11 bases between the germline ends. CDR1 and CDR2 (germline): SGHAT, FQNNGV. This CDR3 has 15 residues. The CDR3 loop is CASSPDGGSNQPQHF. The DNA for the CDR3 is TGTGCCAGCAGCCCGGACGGGGGTAGCAATCAGCCCCAGCATTTT.

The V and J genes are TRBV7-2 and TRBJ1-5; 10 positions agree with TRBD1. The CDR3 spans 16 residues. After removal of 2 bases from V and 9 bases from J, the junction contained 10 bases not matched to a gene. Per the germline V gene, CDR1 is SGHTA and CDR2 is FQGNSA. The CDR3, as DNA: TGTGCCAGCAGCTTAACAGGGACAGGGGCCTTTAGGCCCCAGCATTTT. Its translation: CASSLTGTGAFRPQHF. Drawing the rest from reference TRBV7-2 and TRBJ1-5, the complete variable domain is GAGVSQSPSNKVTEKGKDVELRCDPISGHTALYWYRQSLGQGLEFLIYFQGNSAPDKSGLPSDRFSAERTGGSVSTLTIQRTQQEDSAVYLCASSLTGTGAFRPQHFGDGTRLSIL.

The CDR3 sequence: CASSLRAAGGRETQYF. Written as DNA, the CDR3 is TGTGCCAGCAGTTTACGTGCAGCGGGAGGCAGGGAGACCCAGTACTTC. The J gene is TRBJ2-5, the V gene TRBV27; 9 nucleotides align to TRBD2. V lost 2 bases and J lost 5; bases outside the gene matches: 9. CDR1 MNHEY and CDR2 SMNVEV come from the germline V gene (reference sequence). The CDR3 totals 16 residues.

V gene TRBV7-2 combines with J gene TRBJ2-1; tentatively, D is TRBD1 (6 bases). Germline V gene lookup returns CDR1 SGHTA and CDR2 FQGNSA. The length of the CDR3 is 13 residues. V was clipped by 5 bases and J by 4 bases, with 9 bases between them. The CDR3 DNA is TGTGCCAGCAGCAAGGACAGTTACAATGAGCAGTTCTTC. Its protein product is CASSKDSYNEQFF.

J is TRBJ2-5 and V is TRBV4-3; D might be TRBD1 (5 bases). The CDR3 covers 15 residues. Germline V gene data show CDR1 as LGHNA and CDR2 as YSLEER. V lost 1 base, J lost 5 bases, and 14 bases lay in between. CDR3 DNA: TGCGCCAGCAGCCAAGGACAGCTAGTTCGGGAGACCCAGTACTTC. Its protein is CASSQGQLVRETQYF.

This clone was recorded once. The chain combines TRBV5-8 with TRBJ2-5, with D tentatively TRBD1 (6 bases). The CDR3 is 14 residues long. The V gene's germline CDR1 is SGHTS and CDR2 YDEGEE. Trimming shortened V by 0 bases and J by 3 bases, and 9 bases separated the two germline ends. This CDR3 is CASSLAPGEETQYF. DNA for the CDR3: TGTGCCAGCAGCTTGGCCCCAGGGGAAGAGACCCAGTACTTC.

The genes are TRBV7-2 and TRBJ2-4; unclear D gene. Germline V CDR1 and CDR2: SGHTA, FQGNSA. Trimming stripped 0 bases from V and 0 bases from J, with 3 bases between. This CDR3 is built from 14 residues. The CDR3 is CASSLALAKNIQYF. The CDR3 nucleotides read TGTGCCAGCAGCTTAGCTCTAGCCAAAAACATTCAGTACTTC.